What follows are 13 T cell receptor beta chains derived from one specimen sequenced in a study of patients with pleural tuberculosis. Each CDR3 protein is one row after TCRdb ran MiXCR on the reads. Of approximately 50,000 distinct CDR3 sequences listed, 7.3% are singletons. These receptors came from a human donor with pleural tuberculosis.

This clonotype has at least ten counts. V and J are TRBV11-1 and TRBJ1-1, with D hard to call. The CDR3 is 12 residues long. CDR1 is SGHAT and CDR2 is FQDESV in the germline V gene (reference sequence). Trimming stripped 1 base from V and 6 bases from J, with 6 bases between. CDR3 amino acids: CASSLGSAEAFF. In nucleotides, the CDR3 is TGTGCCAGCAGCTTAGGCTCTGCTGAAGCTTTCTTT.

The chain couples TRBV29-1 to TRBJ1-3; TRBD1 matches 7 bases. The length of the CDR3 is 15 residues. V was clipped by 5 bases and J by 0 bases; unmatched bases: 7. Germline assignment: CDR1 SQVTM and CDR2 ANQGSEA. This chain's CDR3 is CSVQGDQGSGNTIYF. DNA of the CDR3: TGCAGCGTTCAGGGGGATCAGGGCTCTGGAAACACCATATATTTT.

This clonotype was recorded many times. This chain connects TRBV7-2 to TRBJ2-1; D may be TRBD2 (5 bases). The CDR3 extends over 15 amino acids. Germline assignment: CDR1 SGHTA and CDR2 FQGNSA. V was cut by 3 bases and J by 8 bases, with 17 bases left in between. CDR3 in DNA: TGTGCCAGCAGCTTTGCCCGAGGTGCCGGGGATGAGCAGTTCTTC. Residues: CASSFARGAGDEQFF.

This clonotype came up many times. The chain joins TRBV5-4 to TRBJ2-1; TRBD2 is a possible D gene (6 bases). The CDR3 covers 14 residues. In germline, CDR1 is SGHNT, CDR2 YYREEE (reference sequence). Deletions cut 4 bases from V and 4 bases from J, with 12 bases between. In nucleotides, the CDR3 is TGTGCCAGCAGCCTGGCGGGAAGGTACAATGAGCAGTTCTTC. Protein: CASSLAGRYNEQFF.

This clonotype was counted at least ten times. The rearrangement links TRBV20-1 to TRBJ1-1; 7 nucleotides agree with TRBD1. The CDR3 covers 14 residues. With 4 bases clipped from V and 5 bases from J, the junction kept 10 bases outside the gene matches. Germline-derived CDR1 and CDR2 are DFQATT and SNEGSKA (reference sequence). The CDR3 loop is CSATHRQGWTEAFF. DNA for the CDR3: TGCAGTGCTACCCACCGACAGGGATGGACTGAAGCTTTCTTT.

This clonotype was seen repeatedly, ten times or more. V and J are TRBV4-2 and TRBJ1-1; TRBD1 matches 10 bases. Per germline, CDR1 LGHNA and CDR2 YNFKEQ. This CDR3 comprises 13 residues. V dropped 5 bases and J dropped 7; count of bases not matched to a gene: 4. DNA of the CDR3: TGTGCCAGCAGCGGGACAGGGGCGGTTGAAGCTTTCTTT. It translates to CASSGTGAVEAFF.

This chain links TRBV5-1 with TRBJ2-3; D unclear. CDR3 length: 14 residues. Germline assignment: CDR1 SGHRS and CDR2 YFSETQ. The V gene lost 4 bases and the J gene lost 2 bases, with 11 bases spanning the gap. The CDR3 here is CASSPNPNTDTQYF. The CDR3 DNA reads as TGCGCCAGCAGCCCGAACCCTAACACAGATACGCAGTATTTT.

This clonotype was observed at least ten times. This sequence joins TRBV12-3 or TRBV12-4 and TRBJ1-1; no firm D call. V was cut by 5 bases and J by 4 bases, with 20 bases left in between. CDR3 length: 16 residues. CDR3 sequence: CASSPPLGHSLTEAFF. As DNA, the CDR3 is TGTGCCAGCAGTCCCCCTCTTGGCCATAGCCTCACTGAAGCTTTCTTT.

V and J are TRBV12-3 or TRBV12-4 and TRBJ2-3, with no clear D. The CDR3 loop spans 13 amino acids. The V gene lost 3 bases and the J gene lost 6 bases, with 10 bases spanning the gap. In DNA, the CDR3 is TGTGCCAGCAGTTTTTCTGTTGCGGATACGCAGTATTTT. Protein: CASSFSVADTQYF.

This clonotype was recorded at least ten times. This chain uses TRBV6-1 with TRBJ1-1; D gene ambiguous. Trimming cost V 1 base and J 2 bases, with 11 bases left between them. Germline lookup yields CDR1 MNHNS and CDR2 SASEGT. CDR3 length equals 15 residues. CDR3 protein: CASSEVRGRNTEAFF. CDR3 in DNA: TGTGCCAGCAGTGAAGTTCGGGGTCGAAACACTGAAGCTTTCTTT.

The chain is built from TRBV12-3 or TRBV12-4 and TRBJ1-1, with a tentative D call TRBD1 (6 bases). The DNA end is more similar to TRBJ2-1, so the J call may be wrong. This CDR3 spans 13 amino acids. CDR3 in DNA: TGTGCCAGCAGTTCGTGGGACACCTACGAGCAGTTCTTC. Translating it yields CASSSWDTYEQFF.

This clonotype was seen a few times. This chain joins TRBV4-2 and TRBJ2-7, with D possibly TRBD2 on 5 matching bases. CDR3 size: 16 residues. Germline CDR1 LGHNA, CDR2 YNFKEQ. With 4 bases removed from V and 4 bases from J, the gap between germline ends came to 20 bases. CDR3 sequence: CASSPPSQMGTYEQYV. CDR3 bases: TGTGCCAGCAGCCCTCCTAGCCAAATGGGAACTTACGAGCAGTACGTC.

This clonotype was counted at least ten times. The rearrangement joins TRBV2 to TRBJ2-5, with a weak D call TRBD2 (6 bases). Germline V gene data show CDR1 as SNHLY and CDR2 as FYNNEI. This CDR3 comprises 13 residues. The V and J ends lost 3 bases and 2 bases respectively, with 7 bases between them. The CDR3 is CASSDGLQETQYF. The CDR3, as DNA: TGTGCCAGCAGTGATGGACTACAAGAGACCCAGTACTTC.